The 11 T cell receptor beta chains below were found in one sample sequenced in a study of T cells after yellow fever vaccination (dated by TCRdb to the late 2010s). Libraries were made using 5' RACE. Sequencing was performed on an Illumina HiSeq 2500. Through fastp at Q25 and MiXCR, TCRdb rebuilt clones from the public reads, retaining in-frame beta chains. Each entry is one CDR3 protein sequence, shown with its most common DNA and genes. The sample profile shows 360,000 or so distinct CDR3 sequences; around 10% of them were found once. In total, the top ten clones hold roughly 18% of the sample. What this sample's treatment or condition label stands for: live attenuated yellow fever vaccine strain. This sample comprised PBMCs, obtained on the day of the first yellow fever vaccination. Receptor source: a man between 18 and 35 years old who received the YFV17D yellow fever vaccine.

This clonotype was seen only a few times. The chain links TRBV3-1 to TRBJ2-6, with D unresolved. CDR1 and CDR2 from the germline V gene are LGHDT and YNNKEL (reference sequence). The CDR3 loop spans 15 amino acids. V was pared by 4 bases and J by 4 bases, with 11 bases between. The DNA of the CDR3 is TGTGCCAGCAGCCGGCCCTTCGGCGGGGCCAACGTCCTGACTTTC. Its translation: CASSRPFGGANVLTF.

This clonotype was picked up a small number of times. V usage is TRBV7-2 and J usage is TRBJ2-1, with 12 bases that match TRBD2. The CDR3 contains 15 residues. V lost 5 bases to trimming and J lost 6 bases; unmatched junction nucleotides: 5. Per germline, CDR1 SGHTA and CDR2 FQGNSA. The CDR3 loop reads CASSDRTSGANEQFF. The CDR3 DNA reads TGTGCCAGCAGCGACCGGACTAGCGGGGCCAATGAGCAGTTCTTC.

This clonotype was seen a few times. The chain couples TRBV5-1 to TRBJ2-3, with D possibly TRBD2 on 6 matching bases. In germline, CDR1 is SGHRS, CDR2 YFSETQ. V was cut by 5 bases and J by 0 bases, with 13 bases left in between. The CDR3 is 15 amino acids. CDR3 sequence: CASRERAGSTDTQYF. In nucleotides, the CDR3 is TGCGCCAGCAGGGAGCGGGCCGGGAGCACAGATACGCAGTATTTT.

The rearrangement joins TRBV11-1 to TRBJ2-5, with TRBD2 matching over 14 bases. This CDR3 has 18 amino acids. J was trimmed by 0 bases and V by 5 bases; bases with no gene match: 8. Germline-derived CDR1 and CDR2 are SGHAT and FQDESV (reference sequence). The CDR3 sequence is CASSPGTSGGPYQETQYF. For the CDR3, the DNA is TGTGCCAGCAGCCCAGGGACTAGCGGGGGCCCGTACCAAGAGACCCAGTACTTC.

In its sample, this clonotype was seen a few times. The chain couples TRBV4-2 to TRBJ2-1, with D hard to call. This CDR3 comprises 13 residues. V was shortened by 1 base and J by 11 bases, with 12 bases between the two germline ends. CDR1 is LGHNA and CDR2 is YNFKEQ in the germline V gene. The CDR3 loop reads CASSQGVRGQQFF. For the CDR3, the DNA is TGTGCCAGCAGCCAAGGAGTCCGCGGACAGCAGTTCTTC.

This clonotype was counted a few times. The chain uses TRBV9 and TRBJ2-3, with D uncertain. From germline, CDR1 is SGDLS and CDR2 YYNGEE. CDR3 length: 15 residues. V was trimmed by 4 bases and J by 0 bases, leaving 12 bases between them. CDR3 protein: CASSLRVESTDTQYF. For the CDR3, the DNA is TGTGCCAGCAGCCTAAGGGTGGAAAGCACAGATACGCAGTATTTT.

The genes are TRBV5-4 and TRBJ2-5; D is unresolved. The CDR3 totals 13 residues. The V gene's germline CDR1 is SGHNT and CDR2 YYREEE (reference sequence). Trimming pared 6 bases from V and 1 base from J, leaving 10 bases between. CDR3 loop: CASTSPPQETQYF. CDR3 nucleotide sequence: TGTGCCAGCACCTCCCCACCCCAAGAGACCCAGTACTTC. Full variable domain (rest looked up from reference TRBV5-4 and TRBJ2-5): ETGVTQSPTHLIKTRGQQVTLRCSSQSGHNTVSWYQQALGQGPQFIFQYYREEENGRGNFPPRFSGLQFPNYSSELNVNALELDDSALYLCASTSPPQETQYFGPGTRLLVL.

In its sample, this clonotype was seen a few times. The J gene is TRBJ2-2, the V gene TRBV14; TRBD1 is a possible D gene (5 bases). The CDR3 is 14 residues long. Germline CDR1 SGHDN, CDR2 FVKESK. V gave up 6 bases and J gave up 0 bases, with 8 bases separating them. The CDR3 region has the DNA TGTGCCAGCAGGCTGACAGCGAACACCGGGGAGCTGTTTTTT. It is translated as CASRLTANTGELFF.

CDR3 in amino acids: CASSRVGSYEQYV. The CDR3 nucleotides read TGTGCCAGCAGTAGAGTGGGCTCCTACGAGCAGTACGTC. This rearrangement joins TRBV6-1 to TRBJ2-7; D not resolved. Trimming cost V 5 bases and J 0 bases, with 8 bases left between them. The CDR3 sequence is 13 residues long. Germline V lookup: CDR1 MNHNS, CDR2 SASEGT.

The chain employs TRBV7-2 and TRBJ2-2, with D perhaps TRBD1 or TRBD2 (5 bases each). Germline V gene data show CDR1 as SGHTA and CDR2 as FQGNSA. The V end lost 4 bases, the J end lost 1 base, and 10 bases lay between the germline ends. The CDR3 totals 15 residues. The CDR3 reads CASSWDGVNTGELFF. CDR3 sequence (DNA): TGTGCCAGCAGCTGGGACGGTGTGAACACCGGGGAGCTGTTTTTT.

This clonotype came up a few times. Here the CDR3 DNA reads TGTGCCAGCAGCATTAGGGGGAATCTGGACTATGGCTACACCTTC. Translation gives CASSIRGNLDYGYTF. The V call is TRBV7-9, the J call TRBJ1-2; perhaps TRBD1 as D (6 bases). This CDR3 is 15 amino acids long. V gave up 5 bases and J gave up 3 bases, with 16 bases separating them. From germline, CDR1 is SEHNR and CDR2 FQNEAQ (reference sequence). The full variable domain, completed using reference TRBV7-9 and TRBJ1-2, is DTGVSQNPRHKITKRGQNVTFRCDPISEHNRLYWYRQTLGQGPEFLTYFQNEAQLEKSRLLSDRFSAERPKGSFSTLEIQRTEQGDSAMYLCASSIRGNLDYGYTFGSGTRLTVV.